These T cell receptor beta chains were read from a single sample in a study of identical twins. TCRdb re-analysed the 5' RACE reads in MiXCR, keeping a single row per CDR3 protein. The data hold 690,000 or so distinct CDR3 sequences, with 8.5% to 9% observed a single time. These data were also reused for a study on yellow fever vaccine responses in identical twins.

Sample: PBMCs. These receptors originate from a woman aged 18-29 years in good health. Each CDR3 is given with its conserved first and last residue. A D gene is named only where the DNA matches it firmly. Size tells how often a clone was seen (once, few, many) or the class of an expanded clone, and some rows leave it out.

D gene	V gene	J gene	clone size	CDR3 DNA	CDR3 protein
TRBD1	TRBV6-4	TRBJ1-6	few	TGTGCCAGCAGTGACCTAGGGGGCTCACCCCTCCACTTT	CASSDLGGSPLHF
NA	TRBV3-1	TRBJ2-7	few	TGTGCCAGCAGCCAGAGAATCGACTCCTACGAGCAGTACTTC	CASSQRIDSYEQYF
NA	TRBV10-3	TRBJ2-7	few	TGTGCCATCAGTTCCGGGACACAGATCTCCTACGAGCAGTACTTC	CAISSGTQISYEQYF
NA	TRBV7-8	TRBJ2-7	NA	TGTGCCAGCAGCTTTAGTCCAGGGGACGAGCAGTACTTC	CASSFSPGDEQYF
TRBD2	TRBV10-3	TRBJ2-1	NA	TGTGCCATCAGTGAAGGAATCGAGGGACTAGCGGGAGGATATGAGCAGTTCTTC	CAISEGIEGLAGGYEQFF
TRBD1	TRBV7-2	TRBJ2-2	few	TGTGCCAGCAGCCGAGGGACAGGGGGCCCCGGGGAGCTGTTTTTT	CASSRGTGGPGELFF
TRBD2	TRBV28	TRBJ2-1	many	TGTGCCAGCAGCCATACGGGACTAGCGGGAGCATCCTACAATGAGCAGTTCTTC	CASSHTGLAGASYNEQFF
TRBD2	TRBV18	TRBJ2-5	NA	TGTGCCAGCTTGGTGGCGGGGGAACAAGAGACCCAGTACTTC	CASLVAGEQETQYF
NA	TRBV20-1	TRBJ2-7	few	TGCAGTGCTAGAGAGGCCGGCTCCTACGAGCAGTACTTC	CSAREAGSYEQYF
TRBD1	TRBV6-5	TRBJ2-7	NA	TGTGCCAGCAGTTACGGTTTCGGGACAGGTTATGGAGAGCAGTACTTC	CASSYGFGTGYGEQYF
NA	TRBV2	TRBJ1-4	few	TGTGCCAGCAGTGACAGAGGACTCGGGGCGGGCCTCGAAAAACTGTTTTTT	CASSDRGLGAGLEKLFF
TRBD2	TRBV20-1	TRBJ2-1	NA	TGCAGTGCTTCGCGGACTAGCGGGAGGTACAATGAGCAGTTCTTC	CSASRTSGRYNEQFF
TRBD1	TRBV10-3	TRBJ2-7	many	TGTGCCATCAGTGACGGGACAGTTTCCTACGAGCAGTACTTC	CAISDGTVSYEQYF
NA	TRBV10-3	TRBJ2-1	few	TGTGCCATCAGCCCGACAGGTCCGGGGGTCTACAATGAGCAGTTCTTC	CAISPTGPGVYNEQFF
TRBD2	TRBV12-3/TRBV12-4	TRBJ2-7	many	TGTGCCAGCAGTTTAGTCGGGGGGGCATTCGAGCAGTACTTC	CASSLVGGAFEQYF
NA	TRBV20-1	TRBJ2-7	few	TGCAGTGCTAGAGATAGGTGGAGGGACTCCTACGAGCAGTACTTC	CSARDRWRDSYEQYF
TRBD1	TRBV28	TRBJ1-5	few	TGTGCCAGCAGTTTAGGCAGGGGGCGGGATCAGCCCCAGCATTTT	CASSLGRGRDQPQHF
NA	TRBV7-2	TRBJ2-3	NA	TGTGCCAGCAGCTTAGCGGGGGGCATAGATACGCAGTATTTT	CASSLAGGIDTQYF
TRBD2	TRBV5-1	TRBJ2-1	few	TGCGCCAGCAGCCTCGCCTCCGGGACTAGGTCTGAGCAGTTCTTC	CASSLASGTRSEQFF
TRBD2	TRBV6-1	TRBJ2-1	few	TGTGCCAGCAAGGGGAGGGTATCGCCTGGGAATGAGCAGTTCTTC	CASKGRVSPGNEQFF
NA	TRBV5-1	TRBJ2-1	NA	TGCGCCAGCAGTAACGGACTCGGCTTCTACAATGAGCAGTTCTTC	CASSNGLGFYNEQFF
TRBD2	TRBV4-3	TRBJ2-4	few	TGCGCCAGCAGCCAAGATCTCGGCGACAGACGGCCGGGGGGAGGAAACATTCAGTACTTC	CASSQDLGDRRPGGGNIQYF
NA	TRBV29-1	TRBJ1-6	NA	TGCAGCGTTGGACAGGCCAATGGCGTAGCCCTCCACTTT	CSVGQANGVALHF
TRBD1	TRBV2	TRBJ2-7	many	TGTGCCAGCAGAAGGGACAGAGCCTACGAGCAGTACTTC	CASRRDRAYEQYF
TRBD2	TRBV27	TRBJ2-1	NA	TGTGCCAGCAGTAAACTAGCGGGAGATGACAATGAGCAGTTCTTC	CASSKLAGDDNEQFF
NA	TRBV4-1	TRBJ2-1	few	TGCGCCAGCAGCCACACTAGGGGGGGAGATGAGCAGTTCTTC	CASSHTRGGDEQFF
NA	TRBV6-5	TRBJ1-4	few	TGTGCCAGCAGTTACATGAGGGGAGAGTCGGGTGAAAAACTGTTTTTT	CASSYMRGESGEKLFF
NA	TRBV29-1	TRBJ2-1	few	TGCAGCCTTCTAAGGTCCTACAATGAGCAGTTCTTC	CSLLRSYNEQFF
NA	TRBV20-1	TRBJ2-7	NA	TGCAGTGCCGTGACCGGCGAGCAGTACTTC	CSAVTGEQYF